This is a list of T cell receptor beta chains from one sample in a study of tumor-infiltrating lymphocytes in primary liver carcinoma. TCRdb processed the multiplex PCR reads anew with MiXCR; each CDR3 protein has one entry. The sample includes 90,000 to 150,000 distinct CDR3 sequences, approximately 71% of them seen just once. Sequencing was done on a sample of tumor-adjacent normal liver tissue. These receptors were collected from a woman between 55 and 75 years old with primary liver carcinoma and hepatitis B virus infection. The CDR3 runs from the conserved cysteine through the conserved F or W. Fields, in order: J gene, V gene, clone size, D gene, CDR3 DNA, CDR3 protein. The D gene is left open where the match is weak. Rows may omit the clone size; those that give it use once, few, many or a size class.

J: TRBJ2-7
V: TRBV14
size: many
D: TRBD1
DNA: TGTGCCAGCAGCCATTTGGGACAGGGGAAGCACGAGCAGTACTTC
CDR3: CASSHLGQGKHEQYF

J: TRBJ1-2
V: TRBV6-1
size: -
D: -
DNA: TGTCCCAGCAGTGACCCAGGGAGCAGATCTCACTATGGCTACACCTTC
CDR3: CPSSDPGSRSHYGYTF

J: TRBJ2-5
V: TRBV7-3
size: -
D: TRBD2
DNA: TGTGCCAGCAGCCCCCTTGGACTAGCGGGAGGGCCAGAGACCCAGTACTTC
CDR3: CASSPLGLAGGPETQYF

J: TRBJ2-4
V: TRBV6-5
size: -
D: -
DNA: TGTGCCAGGAGTTCCCGTAGGCAGACTTCAGCCAAAAACATTCGGTACTTC
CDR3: CARSSRRQTSAKNIRYF

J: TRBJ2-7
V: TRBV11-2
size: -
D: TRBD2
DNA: TGTGCCAGCAGCTTAGATGGGGGACTAGTTCCCAAACAGTACTTC
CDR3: CASSLDGGLVPKQYF

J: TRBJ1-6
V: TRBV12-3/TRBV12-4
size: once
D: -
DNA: TGTGTCAGCAGTTCTTACAGGGATAATTCACCCCTCCACTTT
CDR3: CVSSSYRDNSPLHF

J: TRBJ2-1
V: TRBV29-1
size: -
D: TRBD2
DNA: TGCAGCCGTTCGCGGGGACTTCGGCTAGCGGGAGGCAATGAGCAGTTCTTC
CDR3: CSRSRGLRLAGGNEQFF

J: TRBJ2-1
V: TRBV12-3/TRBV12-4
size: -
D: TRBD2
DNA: TGTGCCAGCAGCTTGGTGGTGCCTAGCGGCTACAATGAGCTGTTCTTC
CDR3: CASSLVVPSGYNELFF

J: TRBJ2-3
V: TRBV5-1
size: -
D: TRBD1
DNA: TGCGCCAGCAGCTTGGCCGTTGACAGGGATGCAGATACGCAGTATTTT
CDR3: CASSLAVDRDADTQYF

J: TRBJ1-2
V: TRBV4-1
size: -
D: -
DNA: TGCGCCTGCAGCCAACCTCCAAAAACAGGGCGGGATGGCTACATCTTC
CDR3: CACSQPPKTGRDGYIF

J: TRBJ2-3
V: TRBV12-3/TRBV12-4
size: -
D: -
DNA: TGTGCCACCAGTTTGGGCGGATCCAAAGATACGCAGTATTTT
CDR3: CATSLGGSKDTQYF

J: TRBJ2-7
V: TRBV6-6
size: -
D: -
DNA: TGTGCCAGCAGCTACTCGAAGGGATCCGAGGAGTACTTC
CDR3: CASSYSKGSEEYF

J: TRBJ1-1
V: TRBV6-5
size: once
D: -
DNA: -
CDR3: CASCYFGGGTEASF

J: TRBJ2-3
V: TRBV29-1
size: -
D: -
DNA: TGTAGCGCTCCCGTGGGGGATATGCAGTATTTT
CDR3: CSAPVGDMQYF

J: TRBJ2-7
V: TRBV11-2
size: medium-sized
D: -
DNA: TGTGCCAGCAGCTTAACGCACGAGCAGTACTTC
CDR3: CASSLTHEQYF

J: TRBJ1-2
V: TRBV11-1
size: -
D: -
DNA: TGTGCCAACAGCCCCCCGGGCAGTCTACGCTATGGCTACACCTTC
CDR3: CANSPPGSLRYGYTF

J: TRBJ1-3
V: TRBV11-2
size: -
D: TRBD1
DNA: TGTGCCAGCAGCTCACGCCGGGACAGGGGAGCGTACTCCGGAAGCACCATATATTTT
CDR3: CASSSRRDRGAYSGSTIYF

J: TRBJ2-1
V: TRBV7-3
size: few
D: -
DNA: TGTGCCAGTAGCTTTGACAGGGGAGGGAATGAGCAGTTCTTC
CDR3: CASSFDRGGNEQFF

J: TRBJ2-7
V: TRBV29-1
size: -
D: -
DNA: TGCAGCGTTGGGGTTTCCTCTTACGATCAGTACTTC
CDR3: CSVGVSSYDQYF

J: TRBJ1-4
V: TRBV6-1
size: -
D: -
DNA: TGTGCCAGAGGCCGGCCTGCAACTAACGAAAAACTGTTTTTT
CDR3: CARGRPATNEKLFF

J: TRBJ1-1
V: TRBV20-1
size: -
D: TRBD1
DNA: TGCAGTACTAGAGAGCCGGACAGGGGGCTGTGGAACACTGAAGCTTTCTTT
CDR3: CSTREPDRGLWNTEAFF

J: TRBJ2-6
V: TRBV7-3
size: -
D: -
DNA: TGTGCCAGCAGCTTAAGTGGCAAAAACCGACCTGAGGCCAACGTCCTGACTTTC
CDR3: CASSLSGKNRPEANVLTF

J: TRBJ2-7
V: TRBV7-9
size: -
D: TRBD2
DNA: TGTGTCAGCAGCTTGGGAGTGGGAGGGCCCTACGAGCAGTACTTC
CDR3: CVSSLGVGGPYEQYF

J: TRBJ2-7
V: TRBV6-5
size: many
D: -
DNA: TGTGCCAGCAGTTACGGTGGGGGGACCGAGCAGTACTTC
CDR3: CASSYGGGTEQYF

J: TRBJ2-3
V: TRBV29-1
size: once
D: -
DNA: TGCAGCGTTGACGGTGAACGCACAGATACGCAGTATTTT
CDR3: CSVDGERTDTQYF

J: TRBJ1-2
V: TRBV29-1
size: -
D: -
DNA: TGCATCGTTGAGCCCTATGGCTACACCTTC
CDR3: CIVEPYGYTF

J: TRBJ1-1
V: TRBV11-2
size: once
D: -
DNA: TGTGCCAGCAGCTTATTCCCCCTGACAGCTATGAACACTGAAACTTTCTTT
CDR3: CASSLFPLTAMNTETFF

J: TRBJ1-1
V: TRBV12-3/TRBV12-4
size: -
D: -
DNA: TGTGCCAGCAGAGAATGGGTGAACACTGAAGCTTTCTTT
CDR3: CASREWVNTEAFF

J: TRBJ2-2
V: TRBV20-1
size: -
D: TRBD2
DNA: TGCAGTGTGGATGGGGGAACTAGCGCGAACACCGGGGAGCTGTTTTTT
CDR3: CSVDGGTSANTGELFF

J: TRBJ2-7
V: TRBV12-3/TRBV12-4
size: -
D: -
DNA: TGTACCAGCAGTTTGACCGGGCCCTACGAGCAGTACTTC
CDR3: CTSSLTGPYEQYF

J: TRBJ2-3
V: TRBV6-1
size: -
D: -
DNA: TGTGCCAGCCAAATGGCTAGCAGTAGCACAGATAGGCAGTATTTT
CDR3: CASQMASSSTDRQYF

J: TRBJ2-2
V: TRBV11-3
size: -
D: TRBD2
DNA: TGTGCCAGCAACTCAGGCAGGCTAGCGGGAAACGCCGGGGAGCTGTTTTTT
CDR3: CASNSGRLAGNAGELFF

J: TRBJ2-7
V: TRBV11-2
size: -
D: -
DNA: TGTGCCAGCAGCAAGGGGCTAGTGGGAGGCGAGCAGTACTTC
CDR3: CASSKGLVGGEQYF

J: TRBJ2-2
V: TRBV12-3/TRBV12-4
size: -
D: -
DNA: TGTACCAGCAGTTGTCATCGGGGGAACACCGGGGAGCTGTTTTTT
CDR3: CTSSCHRGNTGELFF

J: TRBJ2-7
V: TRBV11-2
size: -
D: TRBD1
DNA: TGTGCCAGCAGCCGTTCTGCGACAGGGAGCCACGACCAGTATTTC
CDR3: CASSRSATGSHDQYF

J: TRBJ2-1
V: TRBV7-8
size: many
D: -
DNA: TGTGCCAGCAGCTTACCGGGTTCGGCTGAGCAGTTCTTC
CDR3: CASSLPGSAEQFF

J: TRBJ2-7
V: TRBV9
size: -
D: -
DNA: TGTGCCAGCAGCATAGCCTCCGGGACTGAGATTGGAGACGATCAGTACTTC
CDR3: CASSIASGTEIGDDQYF

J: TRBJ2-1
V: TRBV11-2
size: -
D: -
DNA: TGTGCCAGCAGCTCTATTTCTAGTGGGGACAATGAGCAATTCTTC
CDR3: CASSSISSGDNEQFF

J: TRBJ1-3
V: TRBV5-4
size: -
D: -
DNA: TGTGCCAACAGCTTCTCGCAGGGAGGTGAAAACACCATATATTTT
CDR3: CANSFSQGGENTIYF

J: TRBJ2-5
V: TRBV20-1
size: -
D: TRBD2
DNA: TGCAGTGCTAGAGATCACGGCAGGACTAGCGAATTTCAAGAGACCCAGTACTTC
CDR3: CSARDHGRTSEFQETQYF

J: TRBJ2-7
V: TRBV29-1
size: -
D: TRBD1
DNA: TGCAGCGCCTGGGACAGGGGGCCCTTCGAGCACTACTTC
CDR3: CSAWDRGPFEHYF

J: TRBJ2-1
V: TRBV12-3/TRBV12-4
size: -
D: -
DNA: TGTGCCTCCAGTCCCCTTGTTTCTAGCTTCAAGAATGAGCAGTTCTTC
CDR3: CASSPLVSSFKNEQFF

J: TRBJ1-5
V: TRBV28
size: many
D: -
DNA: TGTGCCAGCATGGAGGGGGATCGGAGGGATAGCAATCAGCCCCAGCATTTT
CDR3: CASMEGDRRDSNQPQHF

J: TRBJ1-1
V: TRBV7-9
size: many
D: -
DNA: TGTGCCAGCAGCCGAACAGGGTTAGGGACTGAAGCTTTCTTT
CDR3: CASSRTGLGTEAFF

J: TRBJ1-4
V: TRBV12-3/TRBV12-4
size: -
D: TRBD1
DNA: TGTGCCACCAGTCAACAGGGGGCTGGTGAAAAACTGTTTTTT
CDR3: CATSQQGAGEKLFF

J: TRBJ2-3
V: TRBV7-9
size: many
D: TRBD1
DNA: TGTGCCAGCAGGGAGACAGGGACCACCACAGATACGCAGTATTTT
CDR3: CASRETGTTTDTQYF

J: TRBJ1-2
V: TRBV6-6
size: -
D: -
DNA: TGTGCCAGCAGCCCCACCTCAAGGCGAGGCTACACCTTC
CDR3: CASSPTSRRGYTF

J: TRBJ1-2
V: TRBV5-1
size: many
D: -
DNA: TGCGCCAGCAGCTTGTCTTTACCTTTTGGCTACACCTTC
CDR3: CASSLSLPFGYTF